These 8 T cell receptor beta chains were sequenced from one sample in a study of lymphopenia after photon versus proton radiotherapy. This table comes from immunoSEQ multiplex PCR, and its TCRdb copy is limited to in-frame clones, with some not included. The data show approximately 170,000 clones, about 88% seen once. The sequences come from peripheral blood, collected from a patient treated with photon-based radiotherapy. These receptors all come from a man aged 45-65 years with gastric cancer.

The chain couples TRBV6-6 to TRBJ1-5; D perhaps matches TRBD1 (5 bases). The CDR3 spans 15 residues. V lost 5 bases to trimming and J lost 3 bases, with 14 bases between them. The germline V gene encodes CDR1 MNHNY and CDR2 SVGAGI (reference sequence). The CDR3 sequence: CASSPGPLNNQPQHF. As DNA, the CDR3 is TGTGCCAGCAGTCCGGGACCGCTGAACAATCAGCCCCAGCATTTT.

The CDR3 DNA follows: TGTGCCAGCTCACCACTTGACGACGCGGCCGGGGAGCTGTTTTTT. It specifies CASSPLDDAAGELFF. V is TRBV18 and J is TRBJ2-2; unclear D gene. Trimming took 1 base from V and 6 from J, leaving 12 bases between them. Germline lookup yields CDR1 KGHSH and CDR2 LQKENI. There are 15 residues in the CDR3.

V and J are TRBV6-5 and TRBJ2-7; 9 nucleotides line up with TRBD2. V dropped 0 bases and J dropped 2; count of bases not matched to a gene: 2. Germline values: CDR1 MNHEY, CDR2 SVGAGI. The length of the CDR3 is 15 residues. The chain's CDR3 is CASSYSLAGAYEQYF. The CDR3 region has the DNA TGTGCCAGCAGTTACTCGTTAGCGGGAGCCTACGAGCAGTACTTC.

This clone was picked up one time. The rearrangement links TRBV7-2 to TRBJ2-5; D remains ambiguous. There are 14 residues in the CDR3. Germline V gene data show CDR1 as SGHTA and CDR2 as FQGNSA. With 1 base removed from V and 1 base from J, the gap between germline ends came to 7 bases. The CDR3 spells CASSLVPAQETQYF. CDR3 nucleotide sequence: TGTGCCAGCAGCTTAGTGCCAGCCCAAGAGACCCAGTACTTC. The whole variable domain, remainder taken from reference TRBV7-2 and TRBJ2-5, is GAGVSQSPSNKVTEKGKDVELRCDPISGHTALYWYRQSLGQGLEFLIYFQGNSAPDKSGLPSDRFSAERTGGSVSTLTIQRTQQEDSAVYLCASSLVPAQETQYFGPGTRLLVL.

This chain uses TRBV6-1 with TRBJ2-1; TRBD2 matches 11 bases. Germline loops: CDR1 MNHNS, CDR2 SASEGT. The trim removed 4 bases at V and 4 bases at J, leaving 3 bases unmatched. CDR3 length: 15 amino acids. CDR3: CASSALAGGYNEQFF. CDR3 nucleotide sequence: TGTGCCAGCAGTGCCCTAGCGGGAGGTTACAATGAGCAGTTCTTC.

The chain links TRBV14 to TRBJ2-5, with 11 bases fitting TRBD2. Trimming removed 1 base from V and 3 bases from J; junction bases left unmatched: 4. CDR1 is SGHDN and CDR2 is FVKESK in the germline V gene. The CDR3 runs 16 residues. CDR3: CASSQGGGLAEETQYF. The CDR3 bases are TGTGCCAGCAGCCAAGGAGGGGGACTAGCGGAAGAGACCCAGTACTTC.

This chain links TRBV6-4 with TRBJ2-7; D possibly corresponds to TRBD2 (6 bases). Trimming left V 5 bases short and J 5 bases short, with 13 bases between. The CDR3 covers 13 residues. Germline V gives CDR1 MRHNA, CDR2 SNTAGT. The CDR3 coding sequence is TGTGCCAGCAGTCAAGGACCGGGGGACGAGCAGTACTTC. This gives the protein CASSQGPGDEQYF.

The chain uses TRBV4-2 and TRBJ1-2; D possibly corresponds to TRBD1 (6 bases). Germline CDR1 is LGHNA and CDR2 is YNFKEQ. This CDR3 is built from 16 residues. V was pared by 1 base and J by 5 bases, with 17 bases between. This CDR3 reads CASSQGGGGREYGYTF. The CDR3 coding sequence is TGTGCCAGCAGCCAAGGGGGCGGGGGGCGTGAATATGGCTACACCTTC.